This TCR beta chain originates from a study of T cell responses to AZD1222 COVID-19 vaccine. About the study: Pooled in the analysis were second doses at about 4 or about 12 weeks.

On this clone: Antigen specificity is unknown.

Some clones are missing from TCRdb's copy, which holds only in-frame ones; the method was immunoSEQ multiplex PCR. The top ten clones hold 6.5% to 9% of a sample with over 100,000 clones, about 90% of them seen once. Germline V gene data show CDR1 as LGHDT and CDR2 as YNNKEL (reference sequence). The length of the CDR3 is 11 residues. Trimming at V came to 9 bases and at J to 10 bases, leaving 1 base not matched to a gene. The study's findings and limits: The reported proportion of spike-specific TCRs targeting unmutated variant regions was nearly half. Repertoires were collected only later (after the peak T cell response had occurred). It should be noted that donors were predominantly white British and more often female, and clonal diversity was possibly underestimated.

The clonotype comes from an adult in good health. This specimen was peripheral blood, taken on day 0 of AZD1222 vaccination. This chain uses TRBV3-1 (or the pseudogene TRBV3-2) with TRBJ2-2; 11 bases line up with TRBD2. The CDR3 is CASSGRVELFF. The CDR3 DNA is TGTGCCAGTAGCGGGAGGGTGGAGCTGTTTTTT.